One and the same sample provided the 27 T cell receptor beta chains below, sequenced in a study of CDR3 diversity in severe acne. TCRdb re-derived calls from the PCR reads in MiXCR, one entry per CDR3 protein. The table has approximately 79,000 distinct CDR3 sequences, over 45% seen once. Source material: blood. Every receptor here comes from a male donor in good health, serving as a control.

The chain uses TRBV14 and TRBJ2-2, with D uncertain. Trimming took off 5 bases at V and 6 bases at J, with 7 bases between the two ends. CDR3 size: 12 residues. Germline V CDR1 and CDR2: SGHDN, FVKESK. The CDR3 spells CASSELAGELFF. The CDR3, as DNA: TGTGCCAGCAGCGAGTTAGCCGGGGAGCTGTTTTTT.

The V gene is TRBV10-3, the J gene TRBJ2-7; D is perhaps TRBD2 (6 bases). Per the germline V gene, CDR1 is ENHRY and CDR2 is SYGVKD. V shed 2 bases and J shed 6 bases, with 17 bases lying between them. CDR3 length equals 15 residues. The DNA of the CDR3 is TGTGCCATCAGTGAGGTTACAGAGGGGAGGATCGAGCAGTACTTC. Translating gives CAISEVTEGRIEQYF.

There are many counts of this clonotype. The V and J genes are TRBV11-2 and TRBJ1-4; the match to TRBD1 covers 8 bases. After removal of 6 bases from V and 6 bases from J, the junction contained 15 bases not matched to a gene. The germline gives CDR1 SGHAT, CDR2 FQNNGV. The CDR3 sequence is 17 residues long. The CDR3 loop is CASRDRDRLSSDEKLFF. The CDR3, as DNA: TGTGCCAGCAGAGACCGGGACAGGCTCTCCTCGGATGAAAAACTGTTTTTT. Looking up the rest from reference TRBV11-2 and TRBJ1-4 gives the full variable domain: EAGVAQSPRYKIIEKRQSVAFWCNPISGHATLYWYQQILGQGPKLLIQFQNNGVVDDSQLPKDRFSAERLKGVDSTLKIQPAKLEDSAVYLCASRDRDRLSSDEKLFFGSGTQLSVL.

On this clonotype: The DNA is left out, because the CDR3 cannot be placed on it with certainty; the CDR3 is given as TCRdb lists it. The V call is TRBV18, the J call TRBJ1-5; the DNA was not compared with TRBD1, the D call given in the table. From its first to its last residue, the CDR3 has 23 amino acids. Looked up from germline, CDR1 is KGHSH and CDR2 is LQKENI. CDR3 amino acids: CASSPPGGTGNEKLFFGSGTQHF.

This clonotype was recorded many times. V gene TRBV7-2 combines with J gene TRBJ2-7; D call uncertain. V was trimmed by 1 base and J by 5 bases, leaving 6 bases between them. Germline V gene lookup returns CDR1 SGHTA and CDR2 FQGNSA. The CDR3 has 12 residues. The CDR3 sequence: CASSLGGHEQYF. The CDR3 region has the DNA TGTGCCAGCAGCTTAGGCGGCCACGAGCAGTACTTC.

As for this clonotype: The germline gene is not matched at one end of the junction; a read error may be the cause. The CDR3: CSVKTRNTGAFF. Written as DNA, the CDR3 is TGCAGCGTTAAGACACGGAACACTGGAGCTTTCTTT. The J gene is TRBJ1-1, the V gene TRBV29-1; D not certain. The CDR3 consists of 12 residues. Germline loops: CDR1 SQVTM, CDR2 ANQGSEA.

By share, this clonotype counts as medium-sized. Sequence at one end of the junction differs from germline and may be a read error. The chain joins TRBV2 to TRBJ1-6; D possibly corresponds to TRBD1 (5 bases). The germline gives CDR1 SNHLY, CDR2 FYNNEI. This CDR3 contains 13 residues. The CDR3 region has the DNA TGTGCCCGCAGGGCTGGGTATAATTCACCCCTCCACTTT. Encoded protein: CARRAGYNSPLHF.

This clonotype has just a few counts. The rearrangement uses TRBV28 and TRBJ1-3; D unresolved. V was shortened by 3 bases and J by 8 bases, with 5 bases between the two germline ends. The CDR3 has 11 amino acids. Germline V gives CDR1 MDHEN, CDR2 SYDVKM. This chain's CDR3 is CASSLGYTIYF. Written as DNA, the CDR3 is TGTGCCAGCAGTTTGGGATACACCATATATTTT.

This clonotype has just a few counts. The V and J genes are TRBV19 and TRBJ1-2; perhaps TRBD1 as D (5 bases). This CDR3 is built from 16 residues. Between the trimmed V and J ends, which lost 5 bases and 6 bases, there was a span of 22 bases. In germline, CDR1 is LNHDA, CDR2 SQIVND (reference sequence). The CDR3 nucleotides are TGTGCCAGTAGTTCGTTCGGGGGACCGTCGAGGGATGGCTACACCTTC. Translating gives CASSSFGGPSRDGYTF.

This chain joins TRBV5-1 and TRBJ1-2; D is ambiguous. The germline V gene has CDR1 SGHRS and CDR2 YFSETQ. The CDR3 sequence is 13 residues long. V was shortened by 1 base and J by 7 bases, with 11 bases between the two germline ends. The CDR3 sequence is CASSLLAACGYTF. The CDR3 coding sequence is TGCGCCAGCAGCTTGCTAGCGGCATGTGGCTACACCTTC.

The table lists this clonotype with a few counts. The chain has TRBV6-2 or TRBV6-3 and TRBJ2-5, with 13 bases that match TRBD2. Unmatched junction bases numbered 14, after V lost 5 bases and J lost 5 bases. The CDR3 runs to 18 residues. From germline, CDR1 is MNHEY and CDR2 SVGEGT. In DNA, the CDR3 is TGTGCCAGCAGTCTTCGGACTAGCGGGAGATCCGTCGGGGAGACCCAGTACTTC. Its translation: CASSLRTSGRSVGETQYF.

The rearrangement links TRBV7-8 to TRBJ2-7; maybe TRBD2 (7 bases). The CDR3 totals 15 residues. Germline V gene lookup returns CDR1 SGHVS and CDR2 FQNEAQ. V lost 2 bases and J lost 2, with 13 bases in between. The CDR3 reads CASSLLRGGAYEQYF. The CDR3 bases are TGTGCCAGCAGCTTATTGAGAGGGGGGGCCTACGAGCAGTACTTC. Using reference TRBV7-8 and TRBJ2-7 for the parts outside the CDR3, the full variable domain is GAGVSQSPRYKVAKRGQDVALRCDPISGHVSLFWYQQALGQGPEFLTYFQNEAQLDKSGLPSDRFFAERPEGSVSTLKIQRTQQEDSAVYLCASSLLRGGAYEQYFGPGTRLTVT.

This clonotype came up many times. V and J are TRBV19 and TRBJ1-4; tentative D call: TRBD1 (5 bases). This CDR3 has 15 amino acids. Germline V CDR1 and CDR2: LNHDA, SQIVND (reference sequence). V dropped 3 bases and J dropped 2 bases, with 10 bases sitting between them. As DNA, the CDR3 is TGTGCCAGTAGTATCGGAGGGGTCACTAATGAAAAACTGTTTTTT. The encoded protein is CASSIGGVTNEKLFF.

The chain recombines TRBV2 with TRBJ2-7; 11 nucleotides match TRBD2. Germline CDR1 SNHLY, CDR2 FYNNEI. Trimming took 3 bases from V and 4 from J; bases not matched to a gene: 8. The CDR3 sequence is 16 residues long. Here the CDR3 reads CASSDGTSGAPYEQYF. In DNA, the CDR3 is TGTGCCAGCAGTGACGGGACTAGCGGAGCTCCGTACGAGCAGTACTTC.

In DNA, the CDR3 is TGCAGCTTCAGGGGCGACAGGGACGTCTATGGCTACACCTTC. It specifies CSFRGDRDVYGYTF. The chain recombines TRBV29-1 with TRBJ1-2; 7 positions match TRBD1. CDR1 is SQVTM, CDR2 ANQGSEA, per germline. The CDR3 runs 14 residues. V shed 8 bases, J shed 4 bases, and the junction held 13 bases outside the gene matches.

This clonotype was seen at least ten times. The rearrangement joins TRBV9 to TRBJ1-6, with 9 positions matching TRBD1. The CDR3 is 15 residues long. The germline V gene has CDR1 SGDLS and CDR2 YYNGEE. The V gene end was trimmed by 2 bases and the J gene end by 13 bases; junction bases not matched to a gene: 10. The CDR3 reads CASSVGGQGPFPLHF. CDR3 nucleotide sequence: TGTGCCAGCAGCGTGGGGGGACAGGGACCTTTTCCCCTCCACTTT.

This clonotype was seen a single time. This rearrangement joins TRBV7-8 to TRBJ2-3; D perhaps matches TRBD2 (5 bases). Between the trimmed V and J ends, which lost 0 bases and 4 bases, there was a span of 14 bases. Germline lookup yields CDR1 SGHVS and CDR2 FQNEAQ. The CDR3 is 16 amino acids. The CDR3 here is CASSLALRVAPDTQYF. The DNA for the CDR3 is TGTGCCAGCAGCTTAGCGCTGAGGGTTGCCCCAGATACGCAGTATTTT. Supplemented by reference TRBV7-8 and TRBJ2-3, the full variable domain reads GAGVSQSPRYKVAKRGQDVALRCDPISGHVSLFWYQQALGQGPEFLTYFQNEAQLDKSGLPSDRFFAERPEGSVSTLKIQRTQQEDSAVYLCASSLALRVAPDTQYFGPGTRLTVL.

This clonotype was seen repeatedly, ten times or more. This chain uses TRBV12-3 or TRBV12-4 with TRBJ1-4; D may be TRBD1 (5 bases). The CDR3 consists of 15 residues. V was clipped by 2 bases and J by 8 bases, with 15 bases between them. CDR3 amino acids: CASSLRDRSYEKLFF. DNA of the CDR3: TGTGCCAGCAGTTTAAGGGACCGATCGTACGAAAAACTGTTTTTT.

The V call is TRBV2, the J call TRBJ1-4, with D possibly matching TRBD1 (5 bases). This CDR3 contains 14 residues. V dropped 6 bases and J dropped 5 bases, with 13 bases sitting between them. CDR1 is SNHLY, CDR2 FYNNEI, per germline. CDR3 bases: TGTGCCAGCAGCCCACTGGGGGAGAATGAAAAACTGTTTTTT. Protein sequence: CASSPLGENEKLFF.

The V call is TRBV20-1, the J call TRBJ2-4, with D tentatively TRBD1 or TRBD2 (7 bases each). Trimming took 5 bases from V and 0 from J, leaving 17 bases between them. Germline V gene lookup returns CDR1 DFQATT and CDR2 SNEGSKA (reference sequence). This CDR3 has 16 amino acids. CDR3 in amino acids: CSALTGRGEAKNIQYF. CDR3 sequence (DNA): TGCAGTGCTCTGACAGGGAGGGGAGAAGCCAAAAACATTCAGTACTTC.

The V and J genes are TRBV29-1 and TRBJ2-1, with 15 bases that match TRBD2. The V and J ends lost 4 bases and 10 bases, in that order; junction bases with no gene match: 5. In germline, CDR1 is SQVTM, CDR2 ANQGSEA. The CDR3 is 14 amino acids. CDR3 sequence (DNA): TGCAGCGTTGGGACTAGCGGGGGGGCGGCCGAGCAGTTCTTC. It specifies CSVGTSGGAAEQFF.

The chain carries TRBV10-3 and TRBJ2-7; 14 nucleotides align to TRBD2. CDR1 is ENHRY, CDR2 SYGVKD, per germline. The J segment lost 9 bases and the V segment lost 8 bases, leaving 9 bases of the junction unmatched. The CDR3 loop spans 14 amino acids. CDR3 protein: CAIEAGLAGELQYF. The CDR3 DNA sequence: TGTGCCATCGAGGCGGGACTAGCGGGAGAATTGCAGTACTTC.

This clonotype was counted only a few times. This chain connects TRBV28 to TRBJ2-6; D is undetermined. The V gene's germline CDR1 is MDHEN and CDR2 SYDVKM. V shed 3 bases and J shed 0 bases, with 6 bases lying between them. CDR3 length: 15 residues. The CDR3 is CASSFSYSGANVLTF. CDR3 bases: TGTGCCAGCAGTTTTTCGTACTCTGGGGCCAACGTCCTGACTTTC.

Of note for this clonotype: The DNA is left out, because the CDR3 cannot be placed on it with certainty; the CDR3 is given as TCRdb lists it. This chain links TRBV2 with TRBJ2-7. Germline-derived CDR1 and CDR2 are SNHLY and FYNNEI. A total of 23 residues make up the CDR3, ends included. CDR3 sequence: CASSGLQSNEKLFFGSGTHEQYF.

The rearrangement joins TRBV20-1 to TRBJ2-7; D gene unclear. Germline V gene lookup returns CDR1 DFQATT and CDR2 SNEGSKA (reference sequence). The CDR3 covers 13 residues. V was pared by 8 bases and J by 0 bases, with 14 bases between. CDR3: CSSIPTSSYEQYF. DNA of the CDR3: TGCAGTTCCATCCCGACATCCTCCTACGAGCAGTACTTC.

This CDR3 reads CSVEDRFTETQYF. CDR3 bases: TGCAGCGTTGAAGATAGGTTTACGGAGACCCAGTACTTC. The chain joins TRBV29-1 to TRBJ2-5; D ambiguous. V shed 0 bases and J shed 5 bases, with 10 bases lying between them. In germline, CDR1 is SQVTM, CDR2 ANQGSEA. The CDR3 contains 13 residues.

In its sample, this clonotype was seen many times. The gene calls are TRBV6-4 and TRBJ2-7, with unresolved D. This CDR3 region has 15 residues. Trimming removed 0 bases from V and 1 base from J, with 10 bases in between. Germline loops: CDR1 MRHNA, CDR2 SNTAGT. The CDR3 DNA is TGTGCCAGCAGTGACTCGAGCCTTCCTTCCTACGAGCAGTACTTC. It specifies CASSDSSLPSYEQYF.